Described below is a single TCR beta chain sequence and its context. The authors' processing: Amplification of reference gene primers provided the estimated nucleated cell counts. The table came from immunoSEQ multiplex PCR; TCRdb's copy has only in-frame clones and leaves some out. V and J calls and clone size are given by that table; D and trimming were obtained from the DNA. The sample consists of over 200,000 clones, around 84% of them appearing once. These data belong to a study of blood T cell repertoires in COVID-19. Study overall: Researchers got acute and convalescent COVID-19 samples from the United States, Italy and Spain. T cells, B-cell-depleted T cells, or PBMCs supplied cDNA or gDNA.

From germline, CDR1 is MDHEN and CDR2 SYDVKM. The CDR3 is made up of 16 amino acids. The sequencing input was peripheral blood. The receptor comes from a man older than 75 with acute or convalescent COVID-19. This sequence joins TRBV28 and TRBJ2-5; 8 positions agree with TRBD1. The DNA matches TRBJ2-7 better at its end, which makes the J call doubtful. CDR3 sequence reads: CASSLSPWTGKGEQYF. The CDR3 DNA is TGTGCCAGCAGTTTATCTCCTTGGACAGGGAAAGGCGAGCAGTACTTC.